The rows below give T cell receptor beta chains drawn from one sample of a study of cytomegalovirus exposure and HLA in healthy donors. The repertoire was sequenced with immunoSEQ multiplex PCR; TCRdb's copy has only in-frame clones and lacks some. The table shows under 200,000 clones, with about four fifths occurring only once. Sample: PBMCs. The receptors here all came from a young woman in good health and CMV-seropositive. The CDR3 runs from the conserved cysteine through the conserved F or W. D genes are given only for firm matches. Some rows mark clone size as missing; the rest say once, few, many or name a class of expanded clone.

J,V,size,D,DNA,CDR3
TRBJ2-3,TRBV9,-,TRBD1,TGTGCCAGCAGCGGAACAGGGGACACAGATACGCAGTATTTT,CASSGTGDTDTQYF
TRBJ1-3,TRBV19,-,-,TGTGCCAGTAGGGGACTGTCTGGAAACACCATATATTTT,CASRGLSGNTIYF
TRBJ2-2,TRBV9,-,-,TGTGCCAGCAGCGTTACAGGGTTCCCCGGGGAGCTGTTTTTT,CASSVTGFPGELFF
TRBJ2-2,TRBV19,-,TRBD2,TGTGCCAGTATTCCCCCGAGCGGGGAGACCGGGGAGCTGTTTTTT,CASIPPSGETGELFF
TRBJ2-7,TRBV7-2,-,TRBD1,TGTGCCAGCAGCGAAACCCCGGGACAGGGTCTGGAGCAGTACTTC,CASSETPGQGLEQYF
TRBJ2-7,TRBV5-1,-,TRBD1,TGCGCCAGCAGCTTTTCCTCGGGACAGCTCTACGAGCAGTACTTC,CASSFSSGQLYEQYF
TRBJ2-3,TRBV18,-,-,TGTGCCAGCTCCCGAGTTAGAGCCACCACAGATACGCAGTATTTT,CASSRVRATTDTQYF
TRBJ1-1,TRBV7-9,-,-,TGTGCCAGCATCCCCAGGGTGAAAACTGAAGCTTTCTTT,CASIPRVKTEAFF
TRBJ1-6,TRBV6-5,-,TRBD1,TGTGCCAGCAGTTGGCAGGGGGCGTATAATTCACCCCTCCACTTT,CASSWQGAYNSPLHF
TRBJ2-3,TRBV9,-,-,TGTGCCAGCAGCGTAGGACTGACGAGCACAGATACGCAGTATTTT,CASSVGLTSTDTQYF
TRBJ1-1,TRBV18,-,-,TGTGCCAGCTCACCACCTTACGGGGAGACTAAATTT,CASSPPYGETKF
TRBJ2-7,TRBV28,-,-,TGTGCCAGCAGTTTAATCTACGAGCAGTACTTC,CASSLIYEQYF
TRBJ1-5,TRBV19,-,-,TGTGCCAGTAGTATAGATCAGCGGATACATCAGCCCCAGCATTTT,CASSIDQRIHQPQHF
TRBJ2-1,TRBV28,-,TRBD2,TGTGCCAGCAGTGATCCCGGGACTAGCAATGAGCAGTTCTTC,CASSDPGTSNEQFF
TRBJ2-5,TRBV6-5,-,TRBD2,TGTGCCAGCAGTCTTGGACTAGCGTTAGAGACCCAGTACTTC,CASSLGLALETQYF
TRBJ2-7,TRBV28,-,TRBD2,TGTGCCAGCAGTTTGGCAGCGGGGGGGACCTACGAGCAGTACTTC,CASSLAAGGTYEQYF
TRBJ2-3,TRBV6-1,once,-,TGTGCCAGCAGTGCAGGTAGCGGCTACACAGATACGCAGTATTTT,CASSAGSGYTDTQYF
TRBJ1-2,TRBV28,-,TRBD1,TGTGCCAGCAGTTTGACAGGGTCGGGGATACGTGGCTACACCTTC,CASSLTGSGIRGYTF
TRBJ2-1,TRBV9,-,TRBD2,TGTGCCAGCAGCGTAACTAGCGGGGGATACAATGAGCAGTTCTTC,CASSVTSGGYNEQFF
TRBJ2-3,TRBV7-3,once,TRBD2,TGTGCCAGCAGCTTAAAGGGCGGGGGGGCCGGAAACACAGATACGCAGTATTTT,CASSLKGGGAGNTDTQYF
TRBJ1-2,TRBV6-4,-,-,TGTGCCAGCAGTGACTCGGGAGGACGGGGCTACACCTTC,CASSDSGGRGYTF
TRBJ2-5,TRBV11-2,-,TRBD2,TGTGCCAGCAGTTATAGCGGGGAAGAGACCCAGTACTTC,CASSYSGEETQYF
TRBJ1-2,TRBV6-5,-,-,TGTGCCAGCAGCCCCACAGTTCTCTATGGCTACACCTTC,CASSPTVLYGYTF
TRBJ1-5,TRBV10-3,-,TRBD1,TGTGCCATCAGTGACCCGGGACAGCACAATCAGCCCCAGCATTTT,CAISDPGQHNQPQHF
TRBJ2-2,TRBV5-5,-,-,TGTGCCAGCATCCCCCTAATGAACACCGGGGAGCTGTTTTTT,CASIPLMNTGELFF
TRBJ1-2,TRBV27,-,-,TGTGCCAGCAGTCCCCAGGGCGGAAGGATTAACTATGGCTACACCTTC,CASSPQGGRINYGYTF
TRBJ1-3,TRBV5-5,-,TRBD1,TGTGCCAGCAGCTGGGACAGTCCCCCTGGAAACACCATATATTTT,CASSWDSPPGNTIYF
TRBJ2-2,TRBV2,-,-,TGTGCCAGCAGTGAGAACGGCGGGGGCCTCGGGGAGCTGTTTTTT,CASSENGGGLGELFF
TRBJ1-5,TRBV5-1,-,-,TGCGCCAGCAGCTTGGGGCCTTCCCAGGGGACCCAGCATTTT,CASSLGPSQGTQHF
TRBJ2-5,TRBV4-3,-,-,TGCGCCAGCAGCCAAGACAACCCCCCGCCGGGGGAGACCCAGTACTTC,CASSQDNPPPGETQYF
TRBJ1-2,TRBV7-2,-,-,TGTGCCAGCAGCCCTAGGGCAGGGCCGTATGGCTACACCTTC,CASSPRAGPYGYTF
TRBJ2-2,TRBV4-2,-,-,TGTGCCAGCAGCCAAGGGGGCCTGGGTACCGGGGAGCTGTTTTTT,CASSQGGLGTGELFF
TRBJ1-6,TRBV4-1,-,TRBD1,TGCGCCAGCAGCCAAGACCTAGGGACAGGGCATAATTCACCCCTCCACTTT,CASSQDLGTGHNSPLHF
TRBJ2-3,TRBV4-2,few,-,TGTGCCAGCAGCACCCCAGGGGAAGTCACAGATACGCAGTATTTT,CASSTPGEVTDTQYF
TRBJ1-5,TRBV4-2,-,TRBD1,TGTGCCAGCAGCCAACAGGGGGATAGCAATCAGCCCCAGCATTTT,CASSQQGDSNQPQHF
TRBJ2-1,TRBV7-8,-,-,TGTGCCAGCAGCTTAGGGCGGGGCTCCTACAATGAGCAGTTCTTC,CASSLGRGSYNEQFF
TRBJ2-1,TRBV6-1,-,-,TGTGCCAGCAGTGGAACTGCGGGATGGAATGAGCAGTTCTTC,CASSGTAGWNEQFF
TRBJ1-2,TRBV6-1,-,TRBD1,TGTGCCAGCAGTTATACCAGGGGGTTAAATGGCTACACCTTC,CASSYTRGLNGYTF
TRBJ1-2,TRBV28,-,TRBD1,TGTGCCAGCAGTTTATGGGACAGGGCCCATGGCTACACCTTC,CASSLWDRAHGYTF
TRBJ1-1,TRBV29-1,few,-,TGCAGCGTTGGCCCGGGGGGCCTACGAGACACTGAAGCTTTCTTT,CSVGPGGLRDTEAFF
TRBJ2-7,TRBV7-9,few,-,TGTGCCAGCAGCATCAACAAGTACGAGCAGTACTTC,CASSINKYEQYF
TRBJ2-7,TRBV4-3,-,-,TGCGCCAGCAGCCAAGGTCAGGGACTCTCTTCAAACGAGCAGTACTTC,CASSQGQGLSSNEQYF
TRBJ2-7,TRBV7-9,-,-,TGTTCCAGCAGCTTAGTCCCAGGGTACGGGCAGTACTTC,CSSSLVPGYGQYF
TRBJ2-7,TRBV27,once,-,TGTGCCAGCACCCGGGGAGTCGAGCAGTACTTC,CASTRGVEQYF
TRBJ2-1,TRBV15,-,TRBD1,TGTGCCACCAGCAGAGGAACAGGGGCGGGTAATGAGCAGTTCTTC,CATSRGTGAGNEQFF
TRBJ1-2,TRBV4-2,-,TRBD1,TGTGCCAGCAGCCAGGGGCCGGGACAGAACTATGGCTACACCTTC,CASSQGPGQNYGYTF
TRBJ2-1,TRBV6-4,-,TRBD2,TGTGCCAGCAGTGGGGGGGGTGGAGGAGGGAACAATGAGCAGTTCTTC,CASSGGGGGGNNEQFF
TRBJ2-7,TRBV6-6,-,-,TGTGCCAGCAGCTTCCCGGGACACCTCAGCTCCTACGAGCAGTACTTC,CASSFPGHLSSYEQYF